The T cell receptor (beta chain) under discussion was sequenced for a study of blood T cell repertoires in COVID-19. As for the study in general: Both acute and convalescent COVID-19 samples were obtained from the United States, Italy and Spain. From T cells, B-cell-depleted T cells, or PBMCs came the material, which was cDNA or gDNA.

V lost 5 bases, J lost 7 bases, and 2 bases stayed unmatched. Germline CDR1 and CDR2: SGHAT and FQNNGV. This CDR3 is 13 amino acids long. The authors' processing: Reference gene primer amplification yielded estimated nucleated cell counts. Sequencing used immunoSEQ multiplex PCR; TCRdb keeps in-frame clones, though not all of them. For V, J and clone size, that table is used; D and trimming come from the DNA. The profile shows about 240,000 clones, roughly four fifths of them singletons. This receptor was taken from a woman aged 65 to 85 with acute or convalescent COVID-19. The sample taken for sequencing was peripheral blood. The J gene is TRBJ1-6, the V gene TRBV11-2; 7 bases match TRBD1. DNA of the CDR3: TGTGCCAGCAGCGGACAGGCAAATTCACCCCTCCACTTT. It codes for CASSGQANSPLHF. Full variable domain (missing parts from reference TRBV11-2 and TRBJ1-6): EAGVAQSPRYKIIEKRQSVAFWCNPISGHATLYWYQQILGQGPKLLIQFQNNGVVDDSQLPKDRFSAERLKGVDSTLKIQPAKLEDSAVYLCASSGQANSPLHFGNGTRLTVT.